The 23 T cell receptor beta chains presented below share a single source sample, sequenced in a study of cytomegalovirus exposure and HLA in healthy donors. Amplification used 60 Vbeta primers and 13 Jbeta primers. Clones were read by immunoSEQ multiplex PCR, and TCRdb kept only the in-frame ones, dropping some. The sample gives approximately 160,000 clones, under 80% of which show up once; about 13% is in the top ten. Sequences were obtained from PBMCs. The receptors originated from a woman aged 45-65 years in good health and CMV-seropositive.

As concerns this clone: This sample includes further DNA sequences coding for the same CDR3. V gene TRBV7-8 combines with J gene TRBJ1-2; a possible D gene is TRBD1 (6 bases). This CDR3 is 13 amino acids long. Germline V lookup: CDR1 SGHVS, CDR2 FQNEAQ. Trimming pared 1 base from V and 7 bases from J, leaving 10 bases between. CDR3 protein: CASSLVVGGGYTF. CDR3 DNA sequence: TGTGCCAGCAGCTTAGTTGTAGGGGGTGGCTACACCTTC.

V and J are TRBV19 and TRBJ2-3; a weak D match, TRBD2 (6 bases). In germline, CDR1 is LNHDA, CDR2 SQIVND (reference sequence). The CDR3 spans 16 residues. The V end was cut by 6 bases, the J end by 1 base, with 17 bases between. The CDR3: CASSRDPGLRTDTQYF. The CDR3 coding sequence is TGTGCCAGTAGCCGAGACCCGGGACTCCGCACAGATACGCAGTATTTT.

The rearrangement joins TRBV29-1 to TRBJ2-2, with no clear D. Trimming took off 7 bases at V and 4 bases at J, with 10 bases between the two ends. The CDR3 extends over 12 amino acids. Germline V gene sequence: CDR1 SQVTM, CDR2 ANQGSEA. Here the CDR3 DNA reads TGCAGCGCCTTCCTAGGCACCGGGGAGCTGTTTTTT. The encoded protein is CSAFLGTGELFF.

The V gene is TRBV7-2, the J gene TRBJ2-7; a possible D gene is TRBD2 (6 bases). This CDR3 is built from 13 residues. V was cut by 6 bases and J by 1 base, with 10 bases left in between. Germline V gene lookup returns CDR1 SGHTA and CDR2 FQGNSA. The CDR3 protein is CASRPRGSYEQYF. Here the CDR3 DNA reads TGTGCCAGCAGACCCCGGGGGTCCTACGAGCAGTACTTC.

The chain employs TRBV19 and TRBJ2-1, with 12 bases identical to TRBD2. V was pared by 8 bases and J by 6 bases, with 5 bases of the junction left unmatched. Germline CDR1 and CDR2: LNHDA and SQIVND (reference sequence). CDR3 length equals 14 residues. The DNA for the CDR3 is TGTGCCAGTCACGGGACTAGCGGGTCCAATGAGCAGTTCTTC. Amino acids: CASHGTSGSNEQFF. The whole variable domain, remainder taken from reference TRBV19 and TRBJ2-1, is DGGITQSPKYLFRKEGQNVTLSCEQNLNHDAMYWYRQDPGQGLRLIYYSQIVNDFQKGDIAEGYSVSREKKESFPLTVTSAQKNPTAFYLCASHGTSGSNEQFFGPGTRLTVL.

The chain employs TRBV25-1 and TRBJ2-5; 8 bases are shared with TRBD1. CDR3 length: 13 residues. The V and J ends lost 4 bases and 5 bases, in that order; junction bases with no gene match: 3. CDR1 is MGHDK, CDR2 SYGVNS, per germline. CDR3 loop: CASSGTGWETQYF. The DNA for the CDR3 is TGTGCCAGCAGTGGGACAGGGTGGGAGACCCAGTACTTC.

The chain uses TRBV5-4 and TRBJ2-3; D may be TRBD2 (6 bases). Germline CDR1 SGHNT, CDR2 YYREEE (reference sequence). The germline V and J ends were trimmed by 4 bases and 3 bases, with 15 bases remaining between them. CDR3 size: 15 residues. The CDR3 is CASSPRWGETDTQYF. The CDR3 DNA is TGTGCCAGCAGCCCCCGTTGGGGGGAGACAGATACGCAGTATTTT. The whole variable domain, filled in from reference TRBV5-4 and TRBJ2-3, reads ETGVTQSPTHLIKTRGQQVTLRCSSQSGHNTVSWYQQALGQGPQFIFQYYREEENGRGNFPPRFSGLQFPNYSSELNVNALELDDSALYLCASSPRWGETDTQYFGPGTRLTVL.

The chain carries TRBV11-2 and TRBJ1-2, with D possibly TRBD1 on 5 matching bases. Germline CDR1 reads SGHAT; CDR2 reads FQNNGV. There are 15 residues in the CDR3. V was trimmed by 1 base and J by 6 bases, leaving 15 bases between them. CDR3 amino acids: CASSLVVGRGDGYTF. The CDR3 DNA reads TGTGCCAGCAGCTTAGTCGTCGGGAGGGGTGATGGCTACACCTTC.

This clone occurred once. The chain employs TRBV18 and TRBJ1-6; no clear D gene. Trimming stripped 2 bases from V and 0 bases from J, with 11 bases between. The CDR3 length is 17 residues. CDR1 is KGHSH and CDR2 is LQKENI in the germline V gene. The CDR3 DNA reads as TGTGCCAGCTCACCAGGGCGCACGAGCTCCTATAATTCACCCCTCCACTTT. Translated, it gives CASSPGRTSSYNSPLHF.

The chain couples TRBV11-3 to TRBJ1-2, with a possible D match to TRBD1 (6 bases). The V gene's germline CDR1 is SGHNT and CDR2 YENEEA. The CDR3 contains 13 residues. V dropped 3 bases and J dropped 7 bases, with 12 bases sitting between them. This chain's CDR3 is CASSLVGAGGYTF. The CDR3 coding sequence is TGTGCCAGCAGCTTGGTGGGGGCGGGTGGCTACACCTTC.

J is TRBJ1-3 and V is TRBV6-1; no clear D. This CDR3 contains 17 residues. Germline CDR1 reads MNHNS; CDR2 reads SASEGT. The ends were cut back, 2 bases at V and 0 bases at J, with 14 bases in the middle. The CDR3 is CASSERRQYSSGNTIYF. CDR3 DNA: TGTGCCAGCAGTGAACGGCGGCAGTATAGCTCTGGAAACACCATATATTTT.

A few counts support this clone. The V gene is TRBV23-1, the J gene TRBJ1-1, with TRBD1 identical over 8 bases. TRBV23-1 is filed as an ORF, its function uncertain. The length of the CDR3 is 17 residues. V was clipped by 3 bases and J by 7 bases; unmatched bases: 16. CDR3 region: CASSQSVQTGEDGEAFF. The CDR3 DNA reads TGCGCCAGCAGTCAGAGTGTTCAGACAGGGGAGGATGGTGAAGCTTTCTTT.

The rearrangement joins TRBV14 to TRBJ2-1, with TRBD1 identical over 7 bases. Per the germline V gene, CDR1 is SGHDN and CDR2 is FVKESK. The CDR3 spans 13 residues. The V segment lost 4 bases and the J segment 4 bases; nucleotides outside the gene matches: 1. CDR3 DNA sequence: TGTGCCAGCAGCCTGACAGGGTACAATGAGCAGTTCTTC. Translated, it gives CASSLTGYNEQFF.

This rearrangement joins TRBV30 to TRBJ1-2, with D possibly being TRBD1 (5 bases). This CDR3 is 15 amino acids long. CDR1 and CDR2 (germline): GTSNPN, SVGIG (reference sequence). The V end lost 5 bases, the J end lost 7 bases, and 23 bases lay between the germline ends. The CDR3 nucleotides are TGTGCCTGGGGTGAGGGCTATTCAGGGCGAAGTGGCTACACCTTC. It translates to CAWGEGYSGRSGYTF.

A single count supports this clone. V gene TRBV2 combines with J gene TRBJ1-2; D possibly corresponds to TRBD1 (6 bases). Germline assignment: CDR1 SNHLY and CDR2 FYNNEI. The CDR3 consists of 15 residues. V lost 7 bases and J lost 0, with 15 bases in between. CDR3 sequence: CASNIPDSANYGYTF. The CDR3 bases are TGTGCCAGCAACATCCCGGACAGCGCTAACTATGGCTACACCTTC. The whole variable domain, remainder taken from reference TRBV2 and TRBJ1-2, is EPEVTQTPSHQVTQMGQEVILRCVPISNHLYFYWYRQILGQKVEFLVSFYNNEISEKSEIFDDQFSVERPDGSNFTLKIRSTKLEDSAMYFCASNIPDSANYGYTFGSGTRLTVV.

The rearrangement links TRBV30 to TRBJ2-7; D gene unclear. The CDR3 totals 12 residues. V lost 5 bases to trimming and J lost 2 bases, with 10 bases between them. The germline gives CDR1 GTSNPN, CDR2 SVGIG (reference sequence). Here the CDR3 reads CAWDRSPYEQYF. The CDR3 region has the DNA TGTGCCTGGGATCGAAGCCCCTACGAGCAGTACTTC.

This sequence joins TRBV5-1 and TRBJ2-1; 9 nucleotides line up with TRBD2. From germline, CDR1 is SGHRS and CDR2 YFSETQ. This CDR3 spans 15 amino acids. The V and J ends lost 3 bases and 7 bases, in that order; junction bases with no gene match: 8. The CDR3 spells CASSSRRGGWNEQFF. The CDR3 DNA is TGCGCCAGCAGCTCCAGGCGGGGGGGCTGGAATGAGCAGTTCTTC. Complete variable domain (other parts from reference TRBV5-1 and TRBJ2-1): KAGVTQTPRYLIKTRGQQVTLSCSPISGHRSVSWYQQTPGQGLQFLFEYFSETQRNKGNFPGRFSGRQFSNSRSEMNVSTLELGDSALYLCASSSRRGGWNEQFFGPGTRLTVL.

This chain's CDR3 is CASIPFYDGGGHNEQFF. The DNA of the CDR3 is TGTGCCAGCATCCCCTTCTACGACGGGGGTGGGCACAATGAGCAGTTCTTC. V usage is TRBV11-2 and J usage is TRBJ2-1, with D possibly TRBD2 on 6 matching bases. Germline V gives CDR1 SGHAT, CDR2 FQNNGV. Trimming took 7 bases from V and 5 from J, leaving 24 bases between them. This CDR3 is 17 amino acids long.

The table lists this clone with a count of one. As DNA, the CDR3 is TGTGCCAGCAGCTCGGGACTAGCGGGGGTTGGGGAGCTGTTTTTT. Residues: CASSSGLAGVGELFF. The gene calls are TRBV7-3 and TRBJ2-2; TRBD2 matches at 14 bases. J gave up 8 bases and V 4 bases, and 3 bases lay outside the gene matches. Germline loops: CDR1 SGHTA, CDR2 FQGTGA. The CDR3 runs 15 residues.

The chain carries TRBV19 and TRBJ1-2; D may be TRBD1 (6 bases). The CDR3 sequence is 13 residues long. V dropped 1 base and J dropped 7 bases, with 10 bases sitting between them. Per the germline V gene, CDR1 is LNHDA and CDR2 is SQIVND (reference sequence). CDR3 sequence (DNA): TGTGCCAGTAGTATAGCAGGGGCCGGTGGCTACACCTTC. Its translation: CASSIAGAGGYTF.

As to this clone: The sample carries other DNA sequences with the same CDR3. J is TRBJ1-5 and V is TRBV5-4; D remains unclear. Germline loops: CDR1 SGHNT, CDR2 YYREEE (reference sequence). V dropped 0 bases and J dropped 2 bases, with 6 bases sitting between them. The CDR3 is 14 amino acids. CDR3 coding DNA: TGTGCCAGCAGCTTGGGGGGAGGCAATCAGCCCCAGCATTTT. Residues: CASSLGGGNQPQHF.

The chain carries TRBV6-1 and TRBJ2-7; D is uncertain. Germline V gives CDR1 MNHNS, CDR2 SASEGT. Trimming took off 7 bases at V and 4 bases at J, with 20 bases between the two ends. The CDR3 is made up of 15 amino acids. CDR3 region: CASTQDADMRYEQYF. In DNA form, the CDR3 reads TGTGCCAGCACCCAAGATGCGGATATGAGGTACGAGCAGTACTTC.

The chain has TRBV5-4 and TRBJ2-6, with D possibly matching TRBD1 (5 bases). V shed 6 bases and J shed 0 bases, with 25 bases lying between them. The germline V gene encodes CDR1 SGHNT and CDR2 YYREEE (reference sequence). This CDR3 has 20 residues. CDR3 coding DNA: TGTGCCAGCACCCGAAAAGTCATGTCAGGGTCCGGCTCTGGGGCCAACGTCCTGACTTTC. It specifies CASTRKVMSGSGSGANVLTF.